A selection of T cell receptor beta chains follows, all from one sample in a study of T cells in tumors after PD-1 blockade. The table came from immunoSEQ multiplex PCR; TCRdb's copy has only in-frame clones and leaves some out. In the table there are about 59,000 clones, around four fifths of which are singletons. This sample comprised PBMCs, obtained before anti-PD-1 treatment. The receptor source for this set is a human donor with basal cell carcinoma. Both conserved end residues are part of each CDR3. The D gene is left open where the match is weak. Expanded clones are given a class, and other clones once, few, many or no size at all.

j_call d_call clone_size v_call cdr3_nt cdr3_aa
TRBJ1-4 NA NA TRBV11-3 TGTGCCAGCAGCTCGTCACCCAGGGGTAATGAAAAACTGTTTTTT CASSSSPRGNEKLFF
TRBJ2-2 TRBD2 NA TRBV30 TGTGCCTGGAAGGTCAGCGGGGGGGCCACCGGGGAGCTGTTTTTT CAWKVSGGATGELFF
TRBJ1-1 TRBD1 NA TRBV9 TGTGCCAGCAGCCAGACAGGGATGAACACTGAAGCTTTCTTT CASSQTGMNTEAFF
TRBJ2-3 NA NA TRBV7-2 TGTGCCAGCAGCTTAATGATACGGACAGCCCCCTTTTTCGATGCGCAGTATTTT CASSLMIRTAPFFDAQYF
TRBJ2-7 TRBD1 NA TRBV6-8 TGTGCCAGCAGACTCAGGACAGGGAGCGACGAGCAGTACTTC CASRLRTGSDEQYF
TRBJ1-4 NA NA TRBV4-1 TGCGCCAGCAGCCAAGATTGGCAAGGGAATGGTGAAAAACTGTTTTTT CASSQDWQGNGEKLFF
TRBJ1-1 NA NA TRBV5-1 TGCGCCAGCAGCTCCCGGGAACCAGGACGGCCTTTAGGCACTGAAGCTTTCTTT CASSSREPGRPLGTEAFF
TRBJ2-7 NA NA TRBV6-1 TGTGCCAGCAGTGATTTTCGGGGGAAGTCCTACGAGCAGTACTTC CASSDFRGKSYEQYF
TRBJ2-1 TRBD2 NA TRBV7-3 TGTGCCAGCAGCACCAGTCGGGGGGACTCCTACAATGAGCAGTTCTTC CASSTSRGDSYNEQFF
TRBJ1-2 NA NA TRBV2 TGTGCCAGCAGTCGGAGGGGAAGTAACTATGGCTACACCTTC CASSRRGSNYGYTF
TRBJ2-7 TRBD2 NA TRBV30 TGTGCCTGGACTAGCGGGACTGGCTACGAGCAGTACTTC CAWTSGTGYEQYF
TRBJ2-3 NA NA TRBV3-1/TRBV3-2 TGTGCCAGCAGCAGGTACAGCACAGATACGCAGTATTTT CASSRYSTDTQYF
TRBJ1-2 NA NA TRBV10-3 TGTGCCATCAGTGAACCGCCGGCAGAGGGTGGCTACACCTTC CAISEPPAEGGYTF
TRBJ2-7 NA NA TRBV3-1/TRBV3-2 TGTGCCAGCAGGGCGGGTGGGAGCTCCTACGAGCAGTACTTC CASRAGGSSYEQYF
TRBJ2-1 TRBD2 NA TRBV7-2 TGTGCCAGCAGCTTTAGCGGGGGCTCCTACAATGAGCAGTTCTTC CASSFSGGSYNEQFF
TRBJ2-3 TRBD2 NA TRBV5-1 TGCGCCAGCAGCTTGGTTCTAGCGGGACTAAGTTTGGATACGCAGTATTTT CASSLVLAGLSLDTQYF
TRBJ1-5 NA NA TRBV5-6 TGTGCCAGCAGCTTGCTATCCGGGGTGGGTCAGCCCCAGCATTTT CASSLLSGVGQPQHF
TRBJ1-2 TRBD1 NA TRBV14 TGTGCCAGCAGCCAGAGGGGGACAGGCGGTGGCTACACCTTC CASSQRGTGGGYTF
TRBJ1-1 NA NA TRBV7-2 TGTGCCAGCAGCTTCGCAGGCTCGAACACTGAAGCTTTCTTT CASSFAGSNTEAFF
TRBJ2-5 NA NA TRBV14 TGTGCCAGCAGCCCTTACAACCAAGAGACCCAGTACTTC CASSPYNQETQYF
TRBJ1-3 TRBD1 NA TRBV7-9 TGTGCCAGCAGCTTCGGGACAGGGTTCCCCTCTGGAAACACCATATATTTT CASSFGTGFPSGNTIYF
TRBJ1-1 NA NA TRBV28 TGTGCCAGCAAATTAATGGGGGGAGTAAACACTGAAGCTTTCTTT CASKLMGGVNTEAFF
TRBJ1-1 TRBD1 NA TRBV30 TGTGCCTGGACCCCCACCCCAGGGGGCGCCTCTCGACTGAACACTGAAGCTTTCTTT CAWTPTPGGASRLNTEAFF
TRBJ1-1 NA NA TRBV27 TGTGCCAGCAGAGACTTGGGCGCCACTGAAGCTTTCTTT CASRDLGATEAFF
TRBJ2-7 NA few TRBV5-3 TGTGCCAGAAGCTTGTACGAGCAGTACTTC CARSLYEQYF
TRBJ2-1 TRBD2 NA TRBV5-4 TGTGCCAGCAGCAAACTAGCGGGGGGCTACAATGAGCAGTTCTTC CASSKLAGGYNEQFF
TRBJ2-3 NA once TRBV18 TGTGCCAGCTCCAAACCGGGGGAAGATACGCAGTATTTT CASSKPGEDTQYF
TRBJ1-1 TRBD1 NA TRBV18 TGTGCCAGCTCACCAACAGGGGGAGATGAAGCTTTCTTT CASSPTGGDEAFF
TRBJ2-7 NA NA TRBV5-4 TGTGCCAGCAGCTTCGAGGGCAGCTCCTACGAGCAGTACTTC CASSFEGSSYEQYF
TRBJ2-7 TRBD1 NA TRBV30 TGTGCCTGGGGCGGGACAGGGGCCTACGAGCAGTACTTC CAWGGTGAYEQYF
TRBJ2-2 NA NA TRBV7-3 TGTGCCAGCAGCTTTCTGAACAACGCGAACACCGGGGAGCTGTTTTTT CASSFLNNANTGELFF
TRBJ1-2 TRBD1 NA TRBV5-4 TGTGCCAGCAGCTTGGAGGGGACAGCGTATGGCTACACCTTC CASSLEGTAYGYTF
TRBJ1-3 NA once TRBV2 TGTGCCAGCAGTGTGACACAGGTTTTAACGAACACCATATATTTT CASSVTQVLTNTIYF
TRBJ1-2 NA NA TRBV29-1 TGCAGCGTAAACATCGGTAACTATGGCTACACCTTC CSVNIGNYGYTF
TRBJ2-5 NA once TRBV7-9 TGTGCCAGCAGCTTAGTAGCCCTTCCCTTTGTGTACCAAGAGACCCAGTACTTC CASSLVALPFVYQETQYF
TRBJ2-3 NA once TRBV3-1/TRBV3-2 TGTGCCAGCAGCCAGCGTCGGGGACGCACAGATACGCAGTATTTT CASSQRRGRTDTQYF
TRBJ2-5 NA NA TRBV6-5 TGTGCCACCAAAAAGTCCACAAGCGACCAAGAGACCCAGTACTTC CATKKSTSDQETQYF
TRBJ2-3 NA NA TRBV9 TGTGCCAGCAGCCTCAGTCCGGACTACACAGATACGCAGTATTTT CASSLSPDYTDTQYF
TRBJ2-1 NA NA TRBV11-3 TGTGCCAGCAGCTTAGATCCCTTTTCCTACAATGAGCAGTTCTTC CASSLDPFSYNEQFF
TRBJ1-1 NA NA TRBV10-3 TGTGCCATCCGGGTCACACGGCGGACTGAAGCTTTCTTT CAIRVTRRTEAFF
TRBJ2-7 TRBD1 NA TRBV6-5 TGTGCCAGCAGAGCCATGACAGGGGGATTCCACGAGCAGTACTTC CASRAMTGGFHEQYF
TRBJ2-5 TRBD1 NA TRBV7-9 TGTGCCAGCAGCTTAGACAGGGGGCAAGAGACCCAGTACTTC CASSLDRGQETQYF
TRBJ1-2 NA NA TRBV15 TGTGCCACCAGCACCAGGACCTCCTCTAACTATGGCTACACCTTC CATSTRTSSNYGYTF
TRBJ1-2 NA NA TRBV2 TGTGCCAGCACCTCATCCGGGACGGACTATGGCTACACCTTC CASTSSGTDYGYTF
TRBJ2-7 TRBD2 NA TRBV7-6 TGTGCCAGCAGCCTCAGCGGGGGGAACTACGAGCAGTACTTC CASSLSGGNYEQYF
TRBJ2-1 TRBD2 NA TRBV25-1 TGTGCCAGCAGTGGACTAGCGGGGGGCGTTAACAATGAGCAGTTCTTC CASSGLAGGVNNEQFF
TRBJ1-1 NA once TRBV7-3 TGTGCCAGCAGCTTACACAGGAACACTGAAGCTTTCTTT CASSLHRNTEAFF
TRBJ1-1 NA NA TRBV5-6 TGTGCCAGCAGCCAGGCGGGGGGTCCCACTGAAGCTTTCTTT CASSQAGGPTEAFF
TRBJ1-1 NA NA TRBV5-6 TGTGCCAGCAGCTTGGCGAACACTGAAGCTTTCTTT CASSLANTEAFF
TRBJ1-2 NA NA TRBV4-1 TGCGCCAGCAGCCTTGATAGAGGACGCAATGGCTACACCTTC CASSLDRGRNGYTF
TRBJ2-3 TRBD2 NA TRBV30 TGTGCCTGGAGTGTAGGGCGGGGGGGCACAGATACGCAGTATTTT CAWSVGRGGTDTQYF
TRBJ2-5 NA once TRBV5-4 TGTGCCAGCAGCTTGGTTGGGGGGGCAGAGACCCAGTACTTC CASSLVGGAETQYF
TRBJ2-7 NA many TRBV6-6 TGTGCCAGCAGTTTAGGGACTGAACCGGGGGAGCAGTACTTC CASSLGTEPGEQYF
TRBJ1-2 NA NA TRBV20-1 TGCAGTGCTGCGTCGGGTAAAGGCTACACCTTC CSAASGKGYTF
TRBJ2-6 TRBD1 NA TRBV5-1 TGCGCCAGCAGCTACGGACAGGGGGCAGGTGGGGCCAACGTCCTGACTTTC CASSYGQGAGGANVLTF